The present entry profiles one T cell receptor (beta chain) with its context. TCRdb's table, derived via immunoSEQ multiplex PCR, lists solely in-frame clones and lacks some. The sample holds roughly 500,000 clones; about four fifths are singletons and the top ten take 10% to 15%. V gave up 6 bases and J gave up 1 base, with 14 bases separating them. Germline lookup yields CDR1 MDHEN and CDR2 SYDVKM. CDR3 length: 15 residues. This entry comes from a study of shared clonotypes between healthy human individuals. The receptor was isolated from a woman in her 40s in good health. Some clones in this sample may be carry-over from other donors' samples. This chain uses TRBV28 with TRBJ2-3, with D hard to call. The sequenced sample was PBMCs. CDR3 DNA: TGTGCCAGCAGGGAGACAAGACTGGGCACAGATACGCAGTATTTT. The encoded protein is CASRETRLGTDTQYF.